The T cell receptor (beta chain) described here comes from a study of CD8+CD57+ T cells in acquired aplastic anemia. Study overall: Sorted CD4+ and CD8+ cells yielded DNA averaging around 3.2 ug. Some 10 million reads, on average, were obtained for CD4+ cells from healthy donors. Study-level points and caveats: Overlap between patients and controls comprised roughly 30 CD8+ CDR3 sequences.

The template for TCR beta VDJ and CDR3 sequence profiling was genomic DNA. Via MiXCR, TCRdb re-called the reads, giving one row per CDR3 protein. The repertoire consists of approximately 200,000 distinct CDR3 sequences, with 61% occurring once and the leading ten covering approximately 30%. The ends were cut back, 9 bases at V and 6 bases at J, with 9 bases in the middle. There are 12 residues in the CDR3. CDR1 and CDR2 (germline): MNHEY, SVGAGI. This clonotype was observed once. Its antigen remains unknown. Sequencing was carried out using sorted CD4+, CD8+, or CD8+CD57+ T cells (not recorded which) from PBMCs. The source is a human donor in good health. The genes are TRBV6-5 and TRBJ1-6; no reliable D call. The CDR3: CASTQGNSPLHF. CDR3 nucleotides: TGTGCCAGTACACAAGGTAATTCACCCCTCCACTTT.